Sequencing of this T cell receptor beta chain was carried out in a study of molecular identifiers for immune sequencing clone quantification. The V and J ends lost 11 bases and 3 bases respectively, with 6 bases between them. The CDR3 has 10 amino acids. Germline CDR1 reads MNHEY; CDR2 reads SMNVEV (reference sequence). Points from the study as a whole: Clones with over 20 RNA copies captured over 98% of effector molecules but under 1% of naive ones. Barcode collisions between identical TCR molecules could shrink estimates of highly expanded clone sizes.

Via MiXCR, TCRdb re-called the PCR reads, giving one row per CDR3 protein. The data contain about 100,000 distinct CDR3 sequences, approximately 40% of them singletons. This clonotype has a count of ten or more. Its specificity is not known. Naive CD8 T cells underwent sorting with the CD8+CD4-CCR7+CD45RA+ definition. The V call is TRBV27, the J call TRBJ2-3; D gene uncertain. Sequencing input: naive CD8+ T cells from blood, with Jurkat cell RNA spiked in. Specified subset: FACS-sorted CD8+CD4-CCR7+CD45RA+ naive T cells. The receptor was isolated from a human donor in good health. Some libraries in this study had Jurkat cell RNA spiked in. In nucleotides, the CDR3 is TGTGCCGCCGGTACAGATACGCAGTATTTT. Its protein is CAAGTDTQYF.